The 6 T cell receptor beta chains in this list originate from one sample, sequenced in a study of shared clonotypes between healthy human individuals. Profiling relied on immunoSEQ multiplex PCR, and the TCRdb table lists in-frame clones only, not all of them. The sample holds approximately 2.5 million clones, roughly 93% seen once. Material: naive CD4+ T cells from PBMCs. Sample subset: CD45RA+ positively selected. The source is a man between 18 and 35 years old in good health. Some clones in this sample may be carry-over from other donors' samples.

This sequence joins TRBV5-1 and TRBJ2-6; D is uncertain. The CDR3 spans 14 residues. Germline CDR1 SGHRS, CDR2 YFSETQ. V was clipped by 1 base and J by 6 bases, with 8 bases between them. The CDR3 DNA sequence: TGCGCCAGCAGCTTGCAGGAGATGGCCAACGTCCTGACTTTC. Amino acid sequence: CASSLQEMANVLTF.

This chain connects TRBV19 to TRBJ2-7, with 9 bases aligning to TRBD1. The V gene end was trimmed by 6 bases and the J gene end by 7 bases; junction bases not matched to a gene: 13. This CDR3 is built from 15 residues. Germline lookup yields CDR1 LNHDA and CDR2 SQIVND (reference sequence). CDR3: CASSLTDRGIWEQYF. CDR3 in DNA: TGTGCCAGTAGCCTGACCGACAGGGGGATTTGGGAGCAGTACTTC. The complete variable domain, with remaining parts taken from reference TRBV19 and TRBJ2-7, reads DGGITQSPKYLFRKEGQNVTLSCEQNLNHDAMYWYRQDPGQGLRLIYYSQIVNDFQKGDIAEGYSVSREKKESFPLTVTSAQKNPTAFYLCASSLTDRGIWEQYFGPGTRLTVT.

In DNA, the CDR3 is TGTGCCAGCAGCACCATATCGAGGGGGGAGACCCAGTACTTC. It specifies CASSTISRGETQYF. The chain links TRBV13 to TRBJ2-5; a possible D gene is TRBD1 (6 bases). Trimming shortened V by 5 bases and J by 5 bases, and 15 bases separated the two germline ends. The CDR3 consists of 14 residues. The germline CDR1 and CDR2 sequences are PRHDT and FYEKMQ (reference sequence).

The rearrangement uses TRBV28 and TRBJ1-1, with D unclear. The CDR3 covers 15 residues. Germline CDR1 and CDR2: MDHEN and SYDVKM. Trimming pared 2 bases from V and 5 bases from J, leaving 15 bases between. The CDR3 loop reads CASSLPTAGGTEAFF. Here the CDR3 DNA reads TGTGCCAGCAGTTTACCCACGGCCGGAGGGACTGAAGCTTTCTTT.

This rearrangement joins TRBV7-9 to TRBJ2-5; maybe TRBD2 (6 bases). Germline V gene data show CDR1 as SEHNR and CDR2 as FQNEAQ (reference sequence). The CDR3 consists of 14 residues. The V end was cut by 3 bases, the J end by 4 bases, with 12 bases between. This chain's CDR3 is CASSLLGGGETQYF. The CDR3 nucleotides read TGTGCCAGCAGCTTGCTGGGGGGAGGAGAGACCCAGTACTTC.

J is TRBJ2-2 and V is TRBV5-1; 8 nucleotides align to TRBD2. The CDR3 has 19 residues. CDR1 is SGHRS, CDR2 YFSETQ, per germline. V shed 1 base and J 0 bases; nucleotides not matched to a gene: 11. The CDR3 protein is CASSLKILAGGPNTGELFF. The CDR3 DNA follows: TGCGCCAGCAGCTTGAAAATACTTGCGGGAGGTCCGAACACCGGGGAGCTGTTTTTT.